This TCR beta chain is drawn from a study of blood T cell repertoires in COVID-19. Some clones are missing from TCRdb's copy, which holds only in-frame ones; the method was immunoSEQ multiplex PCR. Here the sample spans around 200,000 clones, approximately 86% being singletons. Trimming took off 3 bases at V and 3 bases at J, with 12 bases between the two ends. Germline V gene data show CDR1 as LNHDA and CDR2 as SQIVND (reference sequence). The CDR3 loop spans 15 amino acids. The chain joins TRBV19 to TRBJ1-3; possibly TRBD1 for D (5 bases). The material sequenced was PBMCs or T cells enriched from blood (not recorded which). The clonotype comes from a woman in her thirties who had been exposed to COVID-19. CDR3 loop: CASSIAGRSGNTIYF. The DNA of the CDR3 is TGTGCCAGTAGTATCGCGGGGCGTAGTGGAAACACCATATATTTT.